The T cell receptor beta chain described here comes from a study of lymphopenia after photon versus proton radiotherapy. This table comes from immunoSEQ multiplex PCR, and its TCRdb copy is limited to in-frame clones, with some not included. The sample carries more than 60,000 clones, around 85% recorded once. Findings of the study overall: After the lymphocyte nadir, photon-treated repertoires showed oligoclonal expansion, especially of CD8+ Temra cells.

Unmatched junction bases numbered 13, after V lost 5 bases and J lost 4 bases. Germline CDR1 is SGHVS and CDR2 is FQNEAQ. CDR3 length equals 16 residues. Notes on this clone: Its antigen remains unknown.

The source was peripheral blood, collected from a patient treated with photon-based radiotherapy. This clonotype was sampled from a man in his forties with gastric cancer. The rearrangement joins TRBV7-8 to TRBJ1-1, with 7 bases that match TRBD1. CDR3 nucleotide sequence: TGTGCCAGCAGCCCCCGGGGAGGGGGCATGGGCACTGAAGCTTTCTTT. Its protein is CASSPRGGGMGTEAFF.